The present T cell receptor (beta chain) was sequenced within a study of blood T cell repertoires in COVID-19. Study in general: In each case, the material was cDNA or gDNA derived from T cells, B-cell-depleted T cells, or PBMCs.

Germline CDR1 reads KGHDR; CDR2 reads SFDVKD. The length of the CDR3 is 16 residues. The trim removed 2 bases at V and 4 bases at J, leaving 6 bases unmatched. Study processing details: Amplification with reference gene primers provided the estimates of nucleated cell counts. Sequencing was performed with immunoSEQ multiplex PCR; in TCRdb, only in-frame clones are kept and a portion is missing. Clone size and the V and J calls come from that table; the DNA yielded D and trimming. The sample shows some 350,000 clones, around 89% of them seen only once. The sequence was obtained from a man between 18 and 35 years old who had recovered from COVID-19. The sequencing sample was made of PBMCs or T cells enriched from blood (not recorded which). The chain recombines TRBV24-1 with TRBJ2-5, with 10 bases identical to TRBD2. CDR3: CATSDSVAGGGETQYF. CDR3 bases: TGTGCCACCAGTGATTCGGTAGCGGGGGGTGGAGAGACCCAGTACTTC.